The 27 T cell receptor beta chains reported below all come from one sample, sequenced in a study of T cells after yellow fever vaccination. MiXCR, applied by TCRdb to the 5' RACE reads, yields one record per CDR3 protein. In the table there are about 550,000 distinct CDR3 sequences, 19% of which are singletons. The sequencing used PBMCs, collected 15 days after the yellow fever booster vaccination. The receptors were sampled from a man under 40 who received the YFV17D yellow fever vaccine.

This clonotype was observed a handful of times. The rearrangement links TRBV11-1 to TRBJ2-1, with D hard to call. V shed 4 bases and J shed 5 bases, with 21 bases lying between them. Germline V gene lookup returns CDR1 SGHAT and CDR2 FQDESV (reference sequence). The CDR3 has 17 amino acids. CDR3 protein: CASSSRRLGFGNNEQFF. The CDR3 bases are TGTGCCAGCAGCTCCCGTCGACTGGGCTTTGGGAACAATGAGCAGTTCTTC.

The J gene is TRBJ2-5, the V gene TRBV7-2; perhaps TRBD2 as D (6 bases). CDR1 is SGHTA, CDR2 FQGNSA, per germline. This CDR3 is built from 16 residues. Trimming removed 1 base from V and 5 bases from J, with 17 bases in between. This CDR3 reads CASSLVAGTSLETQYF. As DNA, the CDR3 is TGTGCCAGCAGCTTAGTGGCGGGAACGTCCTTGGAGACCCAGTACTTC.

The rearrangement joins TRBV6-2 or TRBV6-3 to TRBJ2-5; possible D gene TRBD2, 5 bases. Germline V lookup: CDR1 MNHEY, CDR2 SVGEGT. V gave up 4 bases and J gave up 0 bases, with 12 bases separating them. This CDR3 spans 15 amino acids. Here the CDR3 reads CASSWVGEYQETQYF. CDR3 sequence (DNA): TGTGCCAGCAGTTGGGTGGGAGAGTACCAAGAGACCCAGTACTTC.

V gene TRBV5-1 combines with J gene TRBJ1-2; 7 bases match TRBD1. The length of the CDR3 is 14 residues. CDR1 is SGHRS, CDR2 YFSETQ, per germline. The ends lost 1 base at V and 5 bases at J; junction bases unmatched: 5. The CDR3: CASSLLGGEYGYTF. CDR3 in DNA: TGCGCCAGCAGCTTGTTAGGGGGCGAGTATGGCTACACCTTC.

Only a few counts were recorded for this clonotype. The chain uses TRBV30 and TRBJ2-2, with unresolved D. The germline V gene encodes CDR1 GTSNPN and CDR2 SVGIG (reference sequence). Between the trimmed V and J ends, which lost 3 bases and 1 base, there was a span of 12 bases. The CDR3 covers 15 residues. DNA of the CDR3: TGTGCCTGGAGCCCACGGGTTCTGAACACCGGGGAGCTGTTTTTT. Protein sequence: CAWSPRVLNTGELFF.

The CDR3 protein is CSARQGSTGELFF. As DNA, the CDR3 is TGCAGTGCAAGACAGGGGAGCACCGGGGAGCTGTTTTTT. The chain joins TRBV20-1 to TRBJ2-2; 8 bases agree with TRBD1. Germline CDR1 is DFQATT and CDR2 is SNEGSKA (reference sequence). This CDR3 is 13 amino acids long. Trimming at V came to 6 bases and at J to 4 bases, leaving 4 bases not matched to a gene.

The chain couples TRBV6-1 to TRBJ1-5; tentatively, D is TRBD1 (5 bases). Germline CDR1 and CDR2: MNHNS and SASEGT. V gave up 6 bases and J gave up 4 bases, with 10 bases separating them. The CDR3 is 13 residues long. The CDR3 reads CASRRDLNQPQHF. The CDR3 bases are TGTGCCAGCAGACGGGACTTAAATCAGCCCCAGCATTTT.

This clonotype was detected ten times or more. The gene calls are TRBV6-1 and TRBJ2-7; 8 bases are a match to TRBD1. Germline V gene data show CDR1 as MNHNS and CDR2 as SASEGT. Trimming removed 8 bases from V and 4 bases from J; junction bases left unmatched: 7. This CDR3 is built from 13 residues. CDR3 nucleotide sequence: TGTGCCAGCCAGGACAGGGTCGGTTACGAGCAGTACTTC. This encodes CASQDRVGYEQYF.

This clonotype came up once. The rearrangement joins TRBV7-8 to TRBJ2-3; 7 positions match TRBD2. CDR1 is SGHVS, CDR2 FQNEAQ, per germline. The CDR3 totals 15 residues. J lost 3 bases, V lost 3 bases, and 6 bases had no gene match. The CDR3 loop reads CASSFSGAGTDTQYF. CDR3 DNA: TGTGCCAGCAGCTTCTCGGGAGCGGGGACAGATACGCAGTATTTT.

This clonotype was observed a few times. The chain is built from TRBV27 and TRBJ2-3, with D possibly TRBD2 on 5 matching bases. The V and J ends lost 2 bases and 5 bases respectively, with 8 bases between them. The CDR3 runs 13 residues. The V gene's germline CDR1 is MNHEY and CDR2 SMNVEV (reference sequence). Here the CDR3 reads CASSLAEGDTQYF. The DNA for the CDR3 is TGTGCCAGCAGTTTAGCAGAGGGAGATACGCAGTATTTT.

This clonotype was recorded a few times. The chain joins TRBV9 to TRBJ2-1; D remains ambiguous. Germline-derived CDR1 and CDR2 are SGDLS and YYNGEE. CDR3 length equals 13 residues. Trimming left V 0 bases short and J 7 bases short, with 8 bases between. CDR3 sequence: CASSVGGRNEQFF. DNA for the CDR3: TGTGCCAGCAGCGTAGGAGGACGGAATGAGCAGTTCTTC.

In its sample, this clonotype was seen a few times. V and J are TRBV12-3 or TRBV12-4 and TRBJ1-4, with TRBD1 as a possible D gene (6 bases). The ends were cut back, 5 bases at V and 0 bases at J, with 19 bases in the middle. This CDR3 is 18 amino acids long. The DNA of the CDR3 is TGTGCCAGCAGTGTTGGGACATCCGCCCGCGCAACTAATGAAAAACTGTTTTTT. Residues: CASSVGTSARATNEKLFF.

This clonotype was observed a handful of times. The CDR3 bases are TGTGCCATCTCGGTAATCGATGAGCAGTTCTTC. It codes for CAISVIDEQFF. V usage is TRBV12-3 or TRBV12-4 and J usage is TRBJ2-1; D gene ambiguous. V lost 10 bases to trimming and J lost 8 bases, with 12 bases between them. The CDR3 spans 11 residues.

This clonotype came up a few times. CDR3 DNA sequence: TGCAGTGCTAGAGATAGAGGCGGGAGGGCCCTCAGTGCAGATACGCAGTATTTT. Translation: CSARDRGGRALSADTQYF. V and J are TRBV20-1 and TRBJ2-3; 9 bases line up with TRBD2. J gave up 4 bases and V 0 bases, and 14 bases lay outside the gene matches. Germline values: CDR1 DFQATT, CDR2 SNEGSKA (reference sequence). The CDR3 sequence is 18 residues long.

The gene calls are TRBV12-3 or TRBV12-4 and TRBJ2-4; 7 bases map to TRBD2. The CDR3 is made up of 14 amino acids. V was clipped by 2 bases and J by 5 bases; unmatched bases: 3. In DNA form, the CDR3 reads TGTGCCAGCAGTTTACAAGCGGGGCAAAACATTCAGTACTTC. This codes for CASSLQAGQNIQYF.

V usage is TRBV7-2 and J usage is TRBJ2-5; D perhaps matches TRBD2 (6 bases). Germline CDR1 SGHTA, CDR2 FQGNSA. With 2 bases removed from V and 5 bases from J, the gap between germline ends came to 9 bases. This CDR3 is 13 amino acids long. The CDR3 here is CASSLYRGETQYF. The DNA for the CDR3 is TGTGCCAGCAGCTTATATCGGGGGGAGACCCAGTACTTC. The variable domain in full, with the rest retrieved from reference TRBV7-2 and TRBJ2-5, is GAGVSQSPSNKVTEKGKDVELRCDPISGHTALYWYRQSLGQGLEFLIYFQGNSAPDKSGLPSDRFSAERTGGSVSTLTIQRTQQEDSAVYLCASSLYRGETQYFGPGTRLLVL.

The CDR3 bases are TGTGCCTGGAGTGTACTGAGCGGGAAAACAGATACGCAGTATTTT. Translated: CAWSVLSGKTDTQYF. The J gene is TRBJ2-3, the V gene TRBV30, with 7 positions matching TRBD2. In germline, CDR1 is GTSNPN, CDR2 SVGIG (reference sequence). The CDR3 extends over 15 amino acids. The ends lost 0 bases at V and 3 bases at J; junction bases unmatched: 6.

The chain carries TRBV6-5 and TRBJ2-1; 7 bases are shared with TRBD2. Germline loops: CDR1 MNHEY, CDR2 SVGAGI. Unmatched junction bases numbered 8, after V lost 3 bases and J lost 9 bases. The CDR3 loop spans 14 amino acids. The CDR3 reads CASSYSTSSREQFF. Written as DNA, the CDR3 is TGTGCCAGCAGTTATTCGACTAGCTCCCGTGAGCAGTTCTTC.

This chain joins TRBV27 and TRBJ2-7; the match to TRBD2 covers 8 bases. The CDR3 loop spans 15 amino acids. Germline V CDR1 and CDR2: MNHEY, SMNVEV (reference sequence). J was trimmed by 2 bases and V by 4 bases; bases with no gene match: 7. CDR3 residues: CASSSLSGRTYEQYF. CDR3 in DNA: TGTGCCAGCAGTTCCCTCAGCGGGAGAACCTACGAGCAGTACTTC.

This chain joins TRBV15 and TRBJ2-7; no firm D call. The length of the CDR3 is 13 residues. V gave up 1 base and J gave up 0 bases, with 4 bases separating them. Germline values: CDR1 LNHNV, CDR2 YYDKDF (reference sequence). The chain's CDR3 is CATSRVNSYEQYF. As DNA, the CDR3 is TGTGCCACCAGCAGAGTTAACTCCTACGAGCAGTACTTC. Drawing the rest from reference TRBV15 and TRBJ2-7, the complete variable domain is DAMVIQNPRYQVTQFGKPVTLSCSQTLNHNVMYWYQQKSSQAPKLLFHYYDKDFNNEADTPDNFQSRRPNTSFCFLDIRSPGLGDTAMYLCATSRVNSYEQYFGPGTRLTVT.

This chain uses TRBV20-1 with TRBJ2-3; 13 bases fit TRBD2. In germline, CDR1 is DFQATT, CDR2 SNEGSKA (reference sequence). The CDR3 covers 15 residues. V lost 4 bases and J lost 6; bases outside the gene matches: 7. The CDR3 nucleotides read TGCAGTGCTACCGCAGGGACTAGCGGGACCGATACGCAGTATTTT. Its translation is CSATAGTSGTDTQYF.

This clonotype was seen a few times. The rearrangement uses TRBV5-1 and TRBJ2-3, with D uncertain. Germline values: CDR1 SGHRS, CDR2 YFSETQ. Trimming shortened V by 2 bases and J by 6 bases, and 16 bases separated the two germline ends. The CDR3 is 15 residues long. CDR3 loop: CASSLGPPTADTQYF. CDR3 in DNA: TGCGCCAGCAGCTTAGGTCCTCCAACGGCGGATACGCAGTATTTT.

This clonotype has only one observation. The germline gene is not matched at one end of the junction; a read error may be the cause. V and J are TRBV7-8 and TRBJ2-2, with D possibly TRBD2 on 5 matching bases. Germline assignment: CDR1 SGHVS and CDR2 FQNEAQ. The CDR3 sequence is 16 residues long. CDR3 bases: TGTCCCAGCAGCTATCTTCCGGGGTCGAACACCGGGGAGCTGTTTTTT. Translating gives CPSSYLPGSNTGELFF.

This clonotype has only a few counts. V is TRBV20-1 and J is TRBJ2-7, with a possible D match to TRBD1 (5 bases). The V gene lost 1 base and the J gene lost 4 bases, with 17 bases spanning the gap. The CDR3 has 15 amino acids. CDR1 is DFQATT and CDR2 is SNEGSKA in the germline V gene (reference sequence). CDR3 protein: CSARGLAGQLYEQYF. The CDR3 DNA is TGCAGTGCTAGAGGGTTGGCAGGGCAACTTTACGAGCAGTACTTC.

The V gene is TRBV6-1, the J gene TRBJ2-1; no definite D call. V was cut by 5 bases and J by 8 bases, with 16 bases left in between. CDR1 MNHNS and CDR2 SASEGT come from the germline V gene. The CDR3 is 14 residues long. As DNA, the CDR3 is TGTGCCAGCAGTCCCATAGGAGCATTTCATGAGCAGTTCTTC. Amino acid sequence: CASSPIGAFHEQFF.

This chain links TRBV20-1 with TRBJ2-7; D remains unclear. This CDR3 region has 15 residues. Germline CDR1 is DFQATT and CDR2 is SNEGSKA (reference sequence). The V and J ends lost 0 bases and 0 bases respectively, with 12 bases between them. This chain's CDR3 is CSAREGSPSSYEQYF. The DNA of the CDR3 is TGCAGTGCTAGAGAGGGCAGCCCCTCCTCCTACGAGCAGTACTTC.

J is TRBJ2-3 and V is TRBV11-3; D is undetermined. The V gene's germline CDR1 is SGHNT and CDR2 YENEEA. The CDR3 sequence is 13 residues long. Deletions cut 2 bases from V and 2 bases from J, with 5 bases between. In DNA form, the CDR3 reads TGTGCCAGCAGCTTAATGTACACAGATACGCAGTATTTT. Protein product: CASSLMYTDTQYF.